The 29 T cell receptor beta chains presented below share a single source sample, sequenced in a study of metastatic and nonmetastatic thyroid tumors. TCRdb re-clonotyped the PCR reads via MiXCR. The sample yields approximately 29,000 clones, roughly 30% seen once. Every patient underwent thyroid surgery untreated. Material for sequencing was blood. All receptors derive from a female donor with papillary thyroid cancer or a benign thyroid nodule (not recorded which). Some clones in this sample may be carry-over from other donors' samples.

The sample holds a few counts of this clone. The chain employs TRBV27 and TRBJ2-7; D is unresolved. The CDR3 consists of 13 residues. Germline V CDR1 and CDR2: MNHEY, SMNVEV (reference sequence). V was shortened by 2 bases and J by 9 bases, with 14 bases between the two germline ends. The CDR3 sequence is CASSLLPVVGQYF. The CDR3 DNA follows: TGTGCCAGCAGTTTACTCCCTGTTGTAGGGCAGTACTTC.

This clone has ten or more counts. This chain uses TRBV19 with TRBJ2-1; D call uncertain. CDR3 size: 11 residues. CDR1 LNHDA and CDR2 SQIVND come from the germline V gene (reference sequence). V gave up 1 base and J gave up 9 bases, with 4 bases separating them. The CDR3 sequence: CASSIGGEQFF. The CDR3 DNA is TGTGCCAGTAGTATAGGAGGTGAGCAGTTCTTC.

The genes are TRBV20-1 and TRBJ2-6, with D maybe TRBD1 (5 bases). CDR1 is DFQATT, CDR2 SNEGSKA, per germline (reference sequence). This CDR3 is 17 amino acids long. V was clipped by 0 bases and J by 4 bases, with 16 bases between them. CDR3 residues: CSARDSGRASGANVLTF. In nucleotides, the CDR3 is TGCAGTGCTAGAGATTCGGGCAGGGCTTCCGGGGCCAACGTCCTGACTTTC.

There are many counts of this clone. The chain is built from TRBV19 and TRBJ2-7; 9 nucleotides line up with TRBD1. Germline V gives CDR1 LNHDA, CDR2 SQIVND (reference sequence). The CDR3 runs to 14 residues. V was pared by 5 bases and J by 3 bases, with 5 bases of the junction left unmatched. CDR3 in amino acids: CASSFAGQGYEQYF. The CDR3 nucleotides read TGTGCCAGTAGTTTCGCGGGACAGGGCTACGAGCAGTACTTC.

The sample holds many counts of this clone. The chain recombines TRBV28 with TRBJ1-3; 7 bases match TRBD1. This CDR3 is built from 13 residues. Per germline, CDR1 MDHEN and CDR2 SYDVKM. The V segment lost 6 bases and the J segment 3 bases; nucleotides outside the gene matches: 2. The CDR3 sequence is CASRGTVGNTIYF. For the CDR3, the DNA is TGTGCCAGCAGGGGGACAGTTGGAAACACCATATATTTT.

There are many counts of this clone. The chain combines TRBV18 with TRBJ2-3; D call uncertain. Per germline, CDR1 KGHSH and CDR2 LQKENI. The germline V and J ends were trimmed by 0 bases and 4 bases, with 17 bases remaining between them. This CDR3 region has 17 residues. In DNA form, the CDR3 reads TGTGCCAGCTCACCACCGCTGCTAGAGCCCCCCGCAGATACGCAGTATTTT. This sequence encodes CASSPPLLEPPADTQYF.

The table lists this clone with many counts. A junction end diverges from the germline sequence, so it may reflect a read error. This sequence joins TRBV12-3 or TRBV12-4 and TRBJ1-2; maybe TRBD1 (5 bases). This CDR3 comprises 14 residues. CDR3 sequence: CASRWGRTNYGYIF. The CDR3, as DNA: TGTGCCAGCAGATGGGGCAGAACTAACTATGGCTACATCTTC.

This clone was recorded many times. The rearrangement joins TRBV20-1 to TRBJ2-1, with TRBD2 matching 9 bases. CDR1 is DFQATT, CDR2 SNEGSKA, per germline (reference sequence). This CDR3 has 19 residues. The J segment lost 0 bases and the V segment lost 0 bases, leaving 12 bases of the junction unmatched. The CDR3 DNA is TGCAGTGCTAGAGAAAGACTAGCGGAAATTAAGAGCTCCTACAATGAGCAGTTCTTC. It is translated as CSARERLAEIKSSYNEQFF.

This clone was observed many times. CDR3 coding DNA: TGTGCCAGCAGCGGTGGCTGGGGGGCGAACACCGGGGAGCTGTTTTTT. The encoded protein is CASSGGWGANTGELFF. The genes are TRBV9 and TRBJ2-2; maybe TRBD2 (6 bases). The V end was cut by 3 bases, the J end by 0 bases, with 12 bases between. CDR3 length equals 16 residues. The germline V gene encodes CDR1 SGDLS and CDR2 YYNGEE.

This clone was observed many times. One end of the junction does not line up with germline, which may come from a read error. This rearrangement joins TRBV6-2 or TRBV6-3 to TRBJ2-4; possibly TRBD2 for D (5 bases). The CDR3 is 17 amino acids. The germline CDR1 and CDR2 sequences are MNHEY and SVGEGT. The DNA for the CDR3 is TGTGCCGGCAGTTACGGTCCGGGATTACTAGCCAAAAACATTCAGTACTTC. The encoded protein is CAGSYGPGLLAKNIQYF.

In its sample, this clone ranks as medium-sized. This chain links TRBV18 with TRBJ1-2, with a tentative D call TRBD1 (6 bases). Germline loops: CDR1 KGHSH, CDR2 LQKENI. This CDR3 is 13 amino acids long. V lost 8 bases to trimming and J lost 5 bases, with 15 bases between them. The CDR3 bases are TGTGCCAGCGGACCACAGGGCGGGTATGGCTACACCTTC. This encodes CASGPQGGYGYTF.

This clone was counted many times. The genes are TRBV20-1 and TRBJ2-2; TRBD2 matches 7 bases. The CDR3 length is 14 residues. Germline CDR1 is DFQATT and CDR2 is SNEGSKA (reference sequence). The trim removed 3 bases at V and 4 bases at J, leaving 5 bases unmatched. CDR3 nucleotides: TGCAGTGCTAGGGCAACTAGCGTCACCGGGGAGCTGTTTTTT. It translates to CSARATSVTGELFF.

Many counts were recorded for this clone. This chain connects TRBV27 to TRBJ2-1, with 9 positions matching TRBD1. Per the germline V gene, CDR1 is MNHEY and CDR2 is SMNVEV (reference sequence). The junction had 4 bases not matched to a gene; V was cut back by 3 bases and J by 1 base. CDR3 length equals 16 residues. The CDR3 DNA follows: TGTGCCAGCAGTTTCCTCGGACAGGGGTCCTACAATGAGCAGTTCTTC. Its protein is CASSFLGQGSYNEQFF.

The rearrangement links TRBV20-1 to TRBJ2-5; 9 bases are a match to TRBD2. The length of the CDR3 is 13 residues. Germline lookup yields CDR1 DFQATT and CDR2 SNEGSKA (reference sequence). Trimming took 5 bases from V and 4 from J; bases not matched to a gene: 5. CDR3 sequence reads: CSASIAGAETQYF. The CDR3 nucleotides read TGCAGTGCTTCAATAGCGGGAGCAGAGACCCAGTACTTC.

The sample holds many counts of this clone. V is TRBV7-8 and J is TRBJ2-1; 11 bases fit TRBD2. CDR3 size: 16 residues. Germline loops: CDR1 SGHVS, CDR2 FQNEAQ. Unmatched junction bases numbered 6, after V lost 3 bases and J lost 5 bases. The CDR3 region is CASSFTYSGRDNEQFF. The CDR3 coding sequence is TGTGCCAGCAGCTTCACGTATAGCGGGAGGGACAATGAGCAGTTCTTC.

On this clone itself: At one end, the junction sequence differs from germline, possibly due to a read error. This chain connects TRBV7-9 to TRBJ1-1; D uncertain. Germline loops: CDR1 SEHNR, CDR2 FQNEAQ (reference sequence). The CDR3 contains 13 residues. This CDR3 reads CASSLAGNPEAFF. Written as DNA, the CDR3 is TGTGCCAGCAGCTTAGCGGGGAACCCTGAAGCTTTCTTT.

At least ten counts were recorded for this clone. This chain connects TRBV7-8 to TRBJ2-1; D unclear. Germline CDR1 reads SGHVS; CDR2 reads FQNEAQ. Trimming took 5 bases from V and 6 from J, leaving 5 bases between them. The CDR3 is 11 amino acids. In DNA form, the CDR3 reads TGTGCCAGCAGCAGAACCAATGAGCAGTTCTTC. Its translation: CASSRTNEQFF.

This clone was counted many times. This rearrangement joins TRBV7-6 to TRBJ2-1; D possibly corresponds to TRBD2 (5 bases). Trimming pared 7 bases from V and 5 bases from J, leaving 18 bases between. Germline lookup yields CDR1 SGHVS and CDR2 FNYEAQ. This CDR3 has 15 amino acids. CDR3 DNA: TGTGCCAGCACCCGAGGGTCCCCGGCTAACAATGAGCAGTTCTTC. It specifies CASTRGSPANNEQFF.

This clone was seen many times. The V gene is TRBV5-1, the J gene TRBJ2-3; unclear D gene. The V and J ends lost 3 bases and 2 bases respectively, with 1 base between them. The CDR3 loop spans 11 amino acids. In germline, CDR1 is SGHRS, CDR2 YFSETQ. For the CDR3, the DNA is TGCGCCAGCAGCTCCACAGATACGCAGTATTTT. Residues: CASSSTDTQYF.

This clone is classed as medium-sized. The chain recombines TRBV6-1 with TRBJ1-3, with D perhaps TRBD1 (5 bases). CDR3 size: 14 residues. Trimming left V 2 bases short and J 4 bases short, with 9 bases between. CDR1 is MNHNS and CDR2 is SASEGT in the germline V gene. The CDR3 DNA follows: TGTGCCAGCAGTGAATTGGGGGTAGGAAACACCATATATTTT. Its protein product is CASSELGVGNTIYF.

This clone occurred a few times. This sequence joins TRBV29-1 and TRBJ2-7, with TRBD2 as a possible D gene (5 bases). The CDR3 loop spans 13 amino acids. The germline V gene encodes CDR1 SQVTM and CDR2 ANQGSEA. Trimming shortened V by 6 bases and J by 4 bases, and 16 bases separated the two germline ends. CDR3 DNA sequence: TGCAGCGTCCGACTATCGGTAGAGTACGAGCAGTACTTC. Translating gives CSVRLSVEYEQYF.

This clone has ten or more counts. V usage is TRBV7-2 and J usage is TRBJ2-4; 8 nucleotides agree with TRBD2. The V and J ends lost 3 bases and 6 bases, in that order; junction bases with no gene match: 10. Per germline, CDR1 SGHTA and CDR2 FQGNSA. The CDR3 is 16 residues long. DNA for the CDR3: TGTGCCAGCAGCTTGTCGGGTGCGGGAGGTCGAAACATTCAGTACTTC. As protein: CASSLSGAGGRNIQYF.

J is TRBJ2-5 and V is TRBV12-3 or TRBV12-4; 9 nucleotides match TRBD1. With 6 bases clipped from V and 4 bases from J, the junction kept 6 bases outside the gene matches. The CDR3 is 14 amino acids. CDR3 sequence: CASRPGQGTETQYF. CDR3 DNA: TGTGCCAGCAGACCGGGACAGGGTACAGAGACCCAGTACTTC.

The V and J genes are TRBV7-3 and TRBJ2-1; 10 bases agree with TRBD2. Germline assignment: CDR1 SGHTA and CDR2 FQGTGA. The CDR3 runs to 16 residues. With V trimmed by 3 bases and J by 13 bases, 15 bases remained unmatched. The CDR3 reads CASSFTSGIGWGDQFF. The DNA for the CDR3 is TGTGCCAGCAGCTTTACTAGCGGGATTGGGTGGGGTGATCAGTTCTTC.

This clone was recorded a few times. This chain joins TRBV6-1 and TRBJ1-2, with TRBD1 matching 9 bases. Germline values: CDR1 MNHNS, CDR2 SASEGT. V shed 3 bases and J 9 bases; nucleotides not matched to a gene: 11. The CDR3 has 15 amino acids. CDR3 sequence reads: CASSDRDRAILSYTF. In nucleotides, the CDR3 is TGTGCCAGCAGTGATAGGGACAGGGCTATTCTAAGCTACACCTTC.

This clone occurred many times. This chain uses TRBV6-1 with TRBJ2-7, with TRBD2 identical over 8 bases. Trimming took 5 bases from V and 0 from J; bases not matched to a gene: 6. Germline values: CDR1 MNHNS, CDR2 SASEGT. The CDR3 covers 15 residues. CDR3 sequence: CASSTVAGSSYEQYF. The CDR3 DNA reads TGTGCCAGCAGTACCGTAGCGGGGAGCTCCTACGAGCAGTACTTC.

This clone occurred many times. The chain uses TRBV11-2 and TRBJ2-7, with no clear D. The germline V gene has CDR1 SGHAT and CDR2 FQNNGV. CDR3 length: 13 amino acids. V was pared by 3 bases and J by 5 bases, with 11 bases between. CDR3 nucleotide sequence: TGTGCCAGCAGCTTGAACTTCCTAGACGAGCAGTACTTC. Amino acids: CASSLNFLDEQYF. The full variable domain, rest sourced from reference TRBV11-2 and TRBJ2-7, is EAGVAQSPRYKIIEKRQSVAFWCNPISGHATLYWYQQILGQGPKLLIQFQNNGVVDDSQLPKDRFSAERLKGVDSTLKIQPAKLEDSAVYLCASSLNFLDEQYFGPGTRLTVT.

This clone was found many times. The chain employs TRBV19 and TRBJ1-5; no reliable D call. Germline loops: CDR1 LNHDA, CDR2 SQIVND (reference sequence). The CDR3 runs 15 residues. V lost 2 bases to trimming and J lost 1 base, with 9 bases between them. CDR3 residues: CASSITSGSNQPQHF. The CDR3 bases are TGTGCCAGTAGTATAACTTCGGGAAGCAATCAGCCCCAGCATTTT. Looking up the rest from reference TRBV19 and TRBJ1-5 gives the full variable domain: DGGITQSPKYLFRKEGQNVTLSCEQNLNHDAMYWYRQDPGQGLRLIYYSQIVNDFQKGDIAEGYSVSREKKESFPLTVTSAQKNPTAFYLCASSITSGSNQPQHFGDGTRLSIL.

The CDR3: CASSSGHSSYEQYF. The CDR3 nucleotides read TGTGCCAGCAGTTCGGGACACAGCTCCTACGAGCAGTACTTC. The chain is built from TRBV7-3 and TRBJ2-7; the D gene is possibly TRBD1 (6 bases). Germline CDR1 reads SGHTA; CDR2 reads FQGTGA. With 6 bases removed from V and 0 bases from J, the gap between germline ends came to 12 bases. The CDR3 spans 14 residues.